This T cell receptor (beta chain) was retrieved from a study of shared clonotypes between healthy human individuals. Study-wide background: CD4 naive and CD4 memory each took three plates per donor, while CD8 naive took two and CD8 memory one. General study results and limits: It was expected that sequencing depth would affect clonotype sharing among donors.

CDR3 length: 13 residues. V was clipped by 6 bases and J by 4 bases, with 11 bases between them. Germline CDR1 reads SGHDN; CDR2 reads FVKESK. Sorted-subset replicate PCRs used 150 to 200 ng DNA, 30,000 or so T cell genomes. Clones were read by immunoSEQ multiplex PCR, and TCRdb kept only the in-frame ones, dropping some. This sample has around 2.1 million clones, with 85% to 95% found just once. Terminally differentiated effector memory CD45RA+ cells were excluded by CCR7 positive selection of CD45RO-negative cells. Each sample came from a Caucasian adult donor living in Nashville, Tennessee. As for this clone: Its antigen is currently unknown.

The V gene is TRBV14, the J gene TRBJ2-3, with D possibly matching TRBD1 (5 bases). This receptor was identified in a man aged 18 to 35 in good health. Some clones in this sample may be carry-over from other donors' samples. Material: naive CD8+ T cells from PBMCs. CDR3 loop: CASRATVPDTQYF. The CDR3 DNA reads as TGTGCCAGCAGGGCGACAGTACCAGATACGCAGTATTTT. Filled out from reference TRBV14 and TRBJ2-3, the complete variable domain reads EAGVTQFPSHSVIEKGQTVTLRCDPISGHDNLYWYRRVMGKEIKFLLHFVKESKQDESGMPNNRFLAERTGGTYSTLKVQPAELEDSGVYFCASRATVPDTQYFGPGTRLTVL.